This entry lists 10 T cell receptor beta chains sequenced from one sample in a study of regulatory T cells in long-lasting Graves disease. The time point denotes: persistent/refractory GD, antithyroid drugs over 5 years with positive TRAb. PBMC-derived RNA was used for the TCR library. Both iRepertoire HTBI primers and Arm-PCR of CDR3 regions were used to build the TCR beta libraries. MiXCR, applied by TCRdb to the multiplex PCR reads, yields one record per CDR3 protein. The sample lists under 500,000 distinct CDR3 sequences; around 20% were seen once. The sequenced sample was peripheral blood mononuclear cells (PBMCs), obtained when the disease was refractory, from a patient treated with antithyroid drugs. All receptors come from a female donor with Graves disease.

This clonotype was seen only a few times. The chain employs TRBV7-9 and TRBJ2-3, with 7 nucleotides matching TRBD2. With 3 bases clipped from V and 2 bases from J, the junction kept 5 bases outside the gene matches. Germline V lookup: CDR1 SEHNR, CDR2 FQNEAQ (reference sequence). The CDR3 covers 15 residues. DNA for the CDR3: TGTGCCAGCAGCTTGGGGAGGGCCATCACAGATACGCAGTATTTT. Protein: CASSLGRAITDTQYF.

This clonotype has a count of ten or more. V is TRBV11-3 and J is TRBJ1-1; 10 nucleotides agree with TRBD1. The CDR3 spans 15 residues. J was trimmed by 1 base and V by 5 bases; bases with no gene match: 4. CDR1 and CDR2 (germline): SGHNT, YENEEA. In DNA, the CDR3 is TGTGCCAGCAGCGACAGGACAGGGGGGAACACTGAAGCTTTCTTT. Translation gives CASSDRTGGNTEAFF.

This clonotype was detected many times. V and J are TRBV27 and TRBJ2-7; 7 bases fit TRBD1. The germline V gene encodes CDR1 MNHEY and CDR2 SMNVEV (reference sequence). The length of the CDR3 is 13 residues. The trim removed 5 bases at V and 6 bases at J, leaving 7 bases unmatched. In DNA form, the CDR3 reads TGTGCCAGCAGTATCGACAGGGAGACCGAGCAGTACTTC. This codes for CASSIDRETEQYF.

The genes are TRBV20-1 and TRBJ1-5; 8 bases are a match to TRBD1. This CDR3 spans 14 amino acids. Germline trimming cut 6 bases from V and 8 bases from J; bases unmatched to any gene: 12. In germline, CDR1 is DFQATT, CDR2 SNEGSKA (reference sequence). CDR3 protein: CSATAVGQEKPQHF. The DNA of the CDR3 is TGCAGTGCCACCGCTGTGGGACAGGAGAAGCCCCAGCATTTT.

This clonotype has only a few counts. The rearrangement links TRBV6-2 or TRBV6-3 to TRBJ1-1; no firm D call. Trimming pared 1 base from V and 5 bases from J, leaving 8 bases between. Per the germline V gene, CDR1 is MNHEY and CDR2 is SVGEGT. There are 13 residues in the CDR3. This chain's CDR3 is CASSYYFGTEAFF. CDR3 bases: TGTGCCAGCAGTTACTACTTCGGGACTGAAGCTTTCTTT.

On this clonotype itself: Possible read error: a much larger clone is one base away. This chain connects TRBV12-3 or TRBV12-4 to TRBJ2-4, with 7 bases that match TRBD1. The CDR3 has 16 residues. Germline trimming cut 8 bases from V and 9 bases from J; bases unmatched to any gene: 19. In DNA form, the CDR3 reads TGTGCCAGCGGTGGGGGTGTGGGGACAGCGACTTGCATTCAGTACTTC. Encoded protein: CASGGGVGTATCIQYF.

This chain links TRBV14 with TRBJ2-7; D could derive from TRBD1 or TRBD2 (5 bases each). V was trimmed by 4 bases and J by 6 bases, leaving 13 bases between them. From germline, CDR1 is SGHDN and CDR2 FVKESK. CDR3 length: 13 amino acids. The CDR3 spells CASSPHLGTEQYF. The CDR3 coding sequence is TGTGCCAGCAGCCCCCATTTAGGGACCGAGCAGTACTTC.

This rearrangement joins TRBV6-2 or TRBV6-3 to TRBJ2-5; the D gene is possibly TRBD2 (5 bases). This CDR3 comprises 16 residues. Trimming removed 5 bases from V and 5 bases from J, with 21 bases in between. Germline V CDR1 and CDR2: MNHEY, SVGEGT. The CDR3 nucleotides read TGTGCCAGCAGTCCTCTCCAACTAGGGTCGAGGGAGACCCAGTACTTC. As protein: CASSPLQLGSRETQYF.

The chain links TRBV11-2 to TRBJ2-1; TRBD2 matches at 10 bases. Germline V CDR1 and CDR2: SGHAT, FQNNGV. The trim removed 5 bases at V and 4 bases at J, leaving 8 bases unmatched. The CDR3 runs to 16 residues. In nucleotides, the CDR3 is TGTGCCAGCAGCCCATCGGGACTAGCGCTATACAATGAGCAGTTCTTC. The encoded protein is CASSPSGLALYNEQFF.

This chain uses TRBV29-1 with TRBJ1-2; no firm D call. CDR3 length: 12 residues. Deletions cut 8 bases from V and 3 bases from J, with 13 bases between. Germline V lookup: CDR1 SQVTM, CDR2 ANQGSEA. The CDR3 DNA reads as TGCAGCACTGAGGGCAGGTACTATGGCTACACCTTC. Its translation is CSTEGRYYGYTF.